Shown below are 30 T cell receptor beta chains from a single sample sequenced in a study of OX40 agonist ivuxolimab in advanced cancers. Produced via immunoSEQ multiplex PCR; TCRdb's table is partial and in-frame only. The table lists tens of thousands of clones, roughly nine tenths of them singletons, with less than 0.2% in the top ten. Source: CD4+ or CD8+ T cells sorted from blood, taken in a trial of the OX40 agonist ivuxolimab. These receptors were obtained from an adult with an advanced solid tumor such as melanoma, head and neck, liver or kidney cancer.

The sample holds one count of this clone. The V and J genes are TRBV6-6 and TRBJ2-5; weak D call: TRBD2 (5 bases). Germline CDR1 is MNHNY and CDR2 is SVGAGI (reference sequence). The length of the CDR3 is 16 residues. V was cut by 6 bases and J by 1 base, with 18 bases left in between. CDR3 sequence: CASRLGGAASQETQYF. The CDR3 DNA reads as TGTGCCAGCAGACTAGGAGGTGCGGCTTCCCAAGAGACCCAGTACTTC.

V is TRBV2 and J is TRBJ1-3, with D unresolved. CDR1 and CDR2 (germline): SNHLY, FYNNEI. The V gene lost 5 bases and the J gene lost 8 bases, with 7 bases spanning the gap. CDR3 length: 11 amino acids. This CDR3 reads CASSFIHTIYF. CDR3 bases: TGTGCCAGCAGTTTTATACACACCATATATTTT. Variable domain in full (rest from reference TRBV2 and TRBJ1-3): EPEVTQTPSHQVTQMGQEVILRCVPISNHLYFYWYRQILGQKVEFLVSFYNNEISEKSEIFDDQFSVERPDGSNFTLKIRSTKLEDSAMYFCASSFIHTIYFGEGSWLTVV.

The V call is TRBV6-1, the J call TRBJ1-1; TRBD1 agrees at 8 bases. In germline, CDR1 is MNHNS, CDR2 SASEGT. The junction had 12 bases not matched to a gene; V was cut back by 8 bases and J by 4 bases. CDR3 length: 15 amino acids. The CDR3 DNA reads TGTGCCAGCGGATCCCAGGGGGCCCAGGGCACTGAAGCTTTCTTT. Residues: CASGSQGAQGTEAFF.

The chain joins TRBV6-1 to TRBJ2-5; 7 bases map to TRBD1. With V trimmed by 2 bases and J by 5 bases, 17 bases remained unmatched. The CDR3 is 18 residues long. The germline V gene encodes CDR1 MNHNS and CDR2 SASEGT. This CDR3 is CASSERVRVTGSGETQYF. The DNA for the CDR3 is TGTGCCAGCAGTGAACGGGTGAGGGTGACAGGGTCCGGTGAGACCCAGTACTTC.

The gene calls are TRBV6-5 and TRBJ1-6; D is unclear. The CDR3 covers 15 residues. The V and J ends lost 0 bases and 4 bases respectively, with 7 bases between them. The germline CDR1 and CDR2 sequences are MNHEY and SVGAGI. The CDR3 spells CASSYSTRYNSPLHF. The CDR3 region has the DNA TGTGCCAGCAGTTACTCGACTAGGTATAATTCACCCCTCCACTTT.

The V gene is TRBV28, the J gene TRBJ2-7; the match to TRBD1 covers 8 bases. The germline CDR1 and CDR2 sequences are MDHEN and SYDVKM. The CDR3 spans 13 residues. The V gene end was trimmed by 5 bases and the J gene end by 6 bases; junction bases not matched to a gene: 6. DNA for the CDR3: TGTGCCAGCAGTGGGCGGACAGGGCGCGAGCAGTACGTC. It specifies CASSGRTGREQYV.

This clone was observed a single time. The chain carries TRBV2 and TRBJ1-1, with no clear D. The CDR3 consists of 11 residues. The germline V gene encodes CDR1 SNHLY and CDR2 FYNNEI. The V and J ends lost 8 bases and 0 bases respectively, with 4 bases between them. The CDR3, as DNA: TGTGCCAGCCAGCTGAACACTGAAGCTTTCTTT. This gives the protein CASQLNTEAFF. The variable domain in full, with the rest retrieved from reference TRBV2 and TRBJ1-1, is EPEVTQTPSHQVTQMGQEVILRCVPISNHLYFYWYRQILGQKVEFLVSFYNNEISEKSEIFDDQFSVERPDGSNFTLKIRSTKLEDSAMYFCASQLNTEAFFGQGTRLTVV.

This chain uses TRBV5-1 with TRBJ1-1; TRBD1 matches at 7 bases. The CDR3 spans 15 residues. Germline CDR1 reads SGHRS; CDR2 reads YFSETQ. V was pared by 4 bases and J by 5 bases, with 11 bases of the junction left unmatched. CDR3 loop: CASSPLQGTRTEAFF. Written as DNA, the CDR3 is TGCGCCAGCAGCCCCCTACAGGGGACGAGGACTGAAGCTTTCTTT.

The rearrangement joins TRBV28 to TRBJ1-1, with 9 nucleotides matching TRBD1. This CDR3 has 16 residues. The germline V gene encodes CDR1 MDHEN and CDR2 SYDVKM. The trim removed 5 bases at V and 4 bases at J, leaving 11 bases unmatched. Here the CDR3 reads CASSQDRGIVITEAFF. In nucleotides, the CDR3 is TGTGCCAGCAGTCAGGACAGGGGAATTGTTATCACTGAAGCTTTCTTT.

In regard to this clone: Different DNA sequences within this sample yield the same CDR3. The chain has TRBV7-6 and TRBJ2-5; 14 nucleotides line up with TRBD2. This CDR3 is built from 17 residues. Germline V gives CDR1 SGHVS, CDR2 FNYEAQ. V dropped 1 base and J dropped 1; count of bases not matched to a gene: 2. Written as DNA, the CDR3 is TGTGCCAGCAGCTTAGGACTAGCGGGAGGGGGCCAAGAGACCCAGTACTTC. Protein product: CASSLGLAGGGQETQYF.

The V call is TRBV28, the J call TRBJ1-2; no clear D gene. The CDR3 is made up of 15 amino acids. Looked up from germline, CDR1 is MDHEN and CDR2 is SYDVKM. V lost 2 bases and J lost 4, with 14 bases in between. CDR3 region: CASSLGRRTPYGYTF. In DNA form, the CDR3 reads TGTGCCAGCAGTTTAGGACGTAGGACCCCCTATGGCTACACCTTC.

J is TRBJ1-4 and V is TRBV5-1; no clear D. This CDR3 has 15 amino acids. Per the germline V gene, CDR1 is SGHRS and CDR2 is YFSETQ. V was shortened by 4 bases and J by 2 bases, with 12 bases between the two germline ends. CDR3 nucleotide sequence: TGCGCCAGCAGCATCCCGTCGGGGACTAATGAAAAACTGTTTTTT. Residues: CASSIPSGTNEKLFF.

This clone showed up just once. The CDR3 bases are TGTGCCAGCAGCTTAAATCAGCGGTTCTATGGCTACACCTTC. As protein: CASSLNQRFYGYTF. V is TRBV7-9 and J is TRBJ1-2; no definite D call. CDR3 length equals 14 residues. CDR1 and CDR2 (germline): SEHNR, FQNEAQ (reference sequence). Trimming removed 2 bases at V and 4 bases at J, with 11 bases between.

The chain carries TRBV18 and TRBJ2-7; 9 bases fit TRBD1. The trim removed 1 base at V and 6 bases at J, leaving 4 bases unmatched. The CDR3 extends over 14 amino acids. In germline, CDR1 is KGHSH, CDR2 LQKENI. In DNA, the CDR3 is TGTGCCAGCTCACCACTCGGACAGGGGATCGAGCAGTACGTC. This sequence encodes CASSPLGQGIEQYV.

This clone was counted once. The chain couples TRBV6-1 to TRBJ1-1; D not resolved. V lost 6 bases and J lost 7, with 12 bases in between. This CDR3 spans 12 amino acids. The germline V gene has CDR1 MNHNS and CDR2 SASEGT. The CDR3 DNA is TGTGCCAGCAGATCAAGCGGGATTGAAGCTTTCTTT. This gives the protein CASRSSGIEAFF.

The chain links TRBV2 to TRBJ1-5; the D is unclear. Trimming left V 2 bases short and J 2 bases short, with 4 bases between. CDR1 is SNHLY and CDR2 is FYNNEI in the germline V gene. CDR3 length: 13 amino acids. The CDR3 coding sequence is TGTGCCAGCAGTGAAAGGCGCAATCAGCCCCAGCATTTT. Its protein is CASSERRNQPQHF.

The chain uses TRBV20-1 and TRBJ2-3; no definite D call. The CDR3 sequence is 11 residues long. Germline CDR1 DFQATT, CDR2 SNEGSKA (reference sequence). V lost 5 bases and J lost 1, with 4 bases in between. This chain's CDR3 is CSALRTDTQYF. The CDR3 DNA sequence: TGCAGTGCTCTTCGCACAGATACGCAGTATTTT.

This chain uses TRBV7-9 with TRBJ2-7; D assignment may be TRBD1 or TRBD2 (5 bases each). V lost 1 base and J 6 bases, leaving 10 bases between the germline ends. Germline V lookup: CDR1 SEHNR, CDR2 FQNEAQ (reference sequence). This CDR3 has 13 residues. CDR3 bases: TGTGCCAGCAGCTTAGTTTCAGGGACCGAGCAGTACTTC. This codes for CASSLVSGTEQYF.

V is TRBV6-6 and J is TRBJ2-4; TRBD1 matches 7 bases. The CDR3 is made up of 14 amino acids. The germline CDR1 and CDR2 sequences are MNHNY and SVGAGI (reference sequence). After removal of 4 bases from V and 11 bases from J, the junction contained 11 bases not matched to a gene. The CDR3 loop reads CASSWDPGTALQYF. CDR3 nucleotide sequence: TGTGCCAGCAGTTGGGACCCCGGGACAGCTCTTCAGTACTTC.

The chain carries TRBV25-1 and TRBJ1-6; no firm D call. The V end was cut by 6 bases, the J end by 7 bases, with 10 bases between. The germline V gene encodes CDR1 MGHDK and CDR2 SYGVNS. The CDR3 has 13 residues. The CDR3 DNA follows: TGTGCCAGCAGAGGGATGGCGAATTCACCCCTCCACTTT. It encodes CASRGMANSPLHF.

The chain couples TRBV6-1 to TRBJ2-3; TRBD2 matches at 8 bases. CDR1 is MNHNS, CDR2 SASEGT, per germline. V trimming: 1 base; J trimming: 0 bases; junction bases outside the gene matches: 12. This CDR3 is 19 amino acids long. The CDR3 coding sequence is TGTGCCAGCAGTGAAGGGGACGGGGGGGCCGGCATAAGCACAGATACGCAGTATTTT. Translation: CASSEGDGGAGISTDTQYF.

The chain recombines TRBV28 with TRBJ1-3, with unresolved D. CDR1 MDHEN and CDR2 SYDVKM come from the germline V gene. This CDR3 has 16 residues. Trimming shortened V by 2 bases and J by 5 bases, and 16 bases separated the two germline ends. CDR3 sequence: CASSLNGPVRRNTIYF. CDR3 sequence (DNA): TGTGCCAGCAGTTTAAACGGACCCGTACGTAGAAACACCATATATTTT.

CDR3 sequence: CASSMDRAYGYTF. The CDR3, as DNA: TGCGCCAGCAGTATGGACAGGGCCTATGGCTACACCTTC. The V and J genes are TRBV5-1 and TRBJ1-2; TRBD1 agrees at 8 bases. The CDR3 is 13 amino acids. J lost 4 bases, V lost 5 bases, and 4 bases had no gene match. The germline gives CDR1 SGHRS, CDR2 YFSETQ.

This sequence joins TRBV11-3 and TRBJ2-3; either TRBD1 or TRBD2 may supply D (6 bases each). The ends were cut back, 5 bases at V and 0 bases at J, with 12 bases in the middle. The CDR3 length is 15 residues. Germline-derived CDR1 and CDR2 are SGHNT and YENEEA. CDR3 DNA sequence: TGTGCCAGCAGCCGAAGGGGGACTAGCACAGATACGCAGTATTTT. It encodes CASSRRGTSTDTQYF.

The chain uses TRBV15 and TRBJ2-2; TRBD2 might be the D (6 bases). There are 16 residues in the CDR3. Germline CDR1 reads LNHNV; CDR2 reads YYDKDF (reference sequence). V lost 0 bases and J lost 3, with 11 bases in between. CDR3 amino acids: CATSRDVGGYTGELFF. CDR3 bases: TGTGCCACCAGCAGAGATGTTGGGGGGTACACCGGGGAGCTGTTTTTT. The complete variable domain, with remaining parts taken from reference TRBV15 and TRBJ2-2, reads DAMVIQNPRYQVTQFGKPVTLSCSQTLNHNVMYWYQQKSSQAPKLLFHYYDKDFNNEADTPDNFQSRRPNTSFCFLDIRSPGLGDTAMYLCATSRDVGGYTGELFFGEGSRLTVL.

This sequence joins TRBV5-4 and TRBJ1-2; D unresolved. CDR1 and CDR2 (germline): SGHNT, YYREEE (reference sequence). This CDR3 comprises 16 residues. Trimming removed 1 base from V and 4 bases from J, with 17 bases in between. Here the CDR3 DNA reads TGTGCCAGCAGCTTGTCTTCGGCTAAATCGGGCTATGGCTACACCTTC. It translates to CASSLSSAKSGYGYTF. Using reference TRBV5-4 and TRBJ1-2 for the parts outside the CDR3, the full variable domain is ETGVTQSPTHLIKTRGQQVTLRCSSQSGHNTVSWYQQALGQGPQFIFQYYREEENGRGNFPPRFSGLQFPNYSSELNVNALELDDSALYLCASSLSSAKSGYGYTFGSGTRLTVV.

This clone was detected only once. The rearrangement uses TRBV13 and TRBJ2-5, with D perhaps matching TRBD1 (6 bases). Germline V CDR1 and CDR2: PRHDT, FYEKMQ (reference sequence). CDR3 length equals 15 residues. With 8 bases removed from V and 3 bases from J, the gap between germline ends came to 19 bases. This CDR3 reads CASWRRGTSEETQYF. DNA of the CDR3: TGTGCCAGCTGGAGGCGTGGGACATCGGAAGAGACCCAGTACTTC. The whole variable domain, filled in from reference TRBV13 and TRBJ2-5, reads AAGVIQSPRHLIKEKRETATLKCYPIPRHDTVYWYQQGPGQDPQFLISFYEKMQSDKGSIPDRFSAQQFSDYHSELNMSSLELGDSALYFCASWRRGTSEETQYFGPGTRLLVL.

This clone was picked up a small number of times. The J gene is TRBJ1-1, the V gene TRBV19; TRBD1 is a possible D gene (6 bases). Trimming took off 8 bases at V and 4 bases at J, with 11 bases between the two ends. This CDR3 has 12 residues. Germline CDR1 reads LNHDA; CDR2 reads SQIVND (reference sequence). The CDR3 loop reads CASQDSLTEAFF. The DNA for the CDR3 is TGTGCCAGTCAGGACAGTCTCACTGAAGCTTTCTTT.

There are many counts of this clone. The rearrangement links TRBV6-5 to TRBJ1-2; D perhaps matches TRBD1 (6 bases). Trimming shortened V by 2 bases and J by 8 bases, and 12 bases separated the two germline ends. This CDR3 spans 13 amino acids. Looked up from germline, CDR1 is MNHEY and CDR2 is SVGAGI. The CDR3 sequence is CASSYAGAHGYTF. CDR3 coding DNA: TGTGCCAGCAGTTACGCGGGGGCCCACGGCTACACCTTC.

The V and J genes are TRBV7-2 and TRBJ2-7; no clear D gene. CDR1 and CDR2 from the germline V gene are SGHTA and FQGNSA. Trimming cost V 1 base and J 3 bases, with 10 bases left between them. The CDR3 extends over 14 amino acids. This CDR3 is CASSLEGRHYEQYF. The CDR3 DNA follows: TGTGCCAGCAGCTTAGAAGGACGACACTACGAGCAGTACTTC.